Listed below are T cell receptor beta chains from one sample, sequenced in a study of CD8+CD57+ T cells in acquired aplastic anemia. TCRdb re-called the reads through MiXCR, storing one row per CDR3 protein. The sample includes approximately 250,000 distinct CDR3 sequences, approximately 86% of them seen just once. Input material: sorted CD4+, CD8+, or CD8+CD57+ T cells (not recorded which) from PBMCs. The receptors derive from a human donor with aplastic anemia. Each CDR3 is given with its conserved first and last residue. The D gene is left open where the match is weak. The size entry is marked missing in some rows and otherwise reads once, few, many or a size class.

clone_size: few; j_call: TRBJ2-3; v_call: TRBV2; d_call: .; cdr3_nt: TGTGCCAGCAGGGGCGGATTTAGCACAGATACGCAGTATTTT; cdr3_aa: CASRGGFSTDTQYF
clone_size: .; j_call: TRBJ2-3; v_call: TRBV5-1; d_call: .; cdr3_nt: TGCGCCAGCAGCTTAGGGGACGGGGGTGTTACGCAGTATTTT; cdr3_aa: CASSLGDGGVTQYF
clone_size: .; j_call: TRBJ2-2; v_call: TRBV5-1; d_call: .; cdr3_nt: TGCGCCAGCAGCTTGGCCCCCGCGAACACCGGGGAGCTGTTTTTT; cdr3_aa: CASSLAPANTGELFF
clone_size: few; j_call: TRBJ2-5; v_call: TRBV25-1; d_call: TRBD2; cdr3_nt: TGTGCCAGCAGTGAATATCGGCTAGCGGGGGGGCCTCAAGAGACCCAGTACTTC; cdr3_aa: CASSEYRLAGGPQETQYF
clone_size: .; j_call: TRBJ1-1; v_call: TRBV2; d_call: .; cdr3_nt: TGTGCCAGCAGGTTCAGGGCTCGGGCCGACAATGAGGCTTTCTTC; cdr3_aa: CASRFRARADNEAFF
clone_size: .; j_call: TRBJ2-7; v_call: TRBV20-1; d_call: .; cdr3_nt: TGCAGTGCTAGGCACAGGGCTTTGAAGAACTTC; cdr3_aa: CSARHRALKNF
clone_size: .; j_call: TRBJ2-1; v_call: TRBV7-3; d_call: .; cdr3_nt: TGTGCCAGCTCAAGACAGGCCTGGGGCAATGAGCAGTTCTTC; cdr3_aa: CASSRQAWGNEQFF
clone_size: .; j_call: TRBJ2-7; v_call: TRBV7-9; d_call: .; cdr3_nt: TGTGCCAGCAGCTTTAAAGCGAGGGCCGGGTGCGATGAGCAGTACTTC; cdr3_aa: CASSFKARAGCDEQYF
clone_size: .; j_call: TRBJ2-3; v_call: TRBV11-3; d_call: .; cdr3_nt: TGTGCCAGCGGCTTTGGTCTGACAGGCACAGATACGCAGTATTTT; cdr3_aa: CASGFGLTGTDTQYF
clone_size: .; j_call: TRBJ2-1; v_call: TRBV5-6; d_call: TRBD2; cdr3_nt: TGTGCCAGCACTACCCGGGACGGCGGGGGGAGCGATGAGCAGTTCTTC; cdr3_aa: CASTTRDGGGSDEQFF
clone_size: many; j_call: TRBJ1-3; v_call: TRBV7-9; d_call: .; cdr3_nt: TGTGCCAGCAGCTTAGTGGGCTCGTCCTCCTGGTCAAACACCATATATTTT; cdr3_aa: CASSLVGSSSWSNTIYF
clone_size: few; j_call: TRBJ1-4; v_call: TRBV15; d_call: .; cdr3_nt: TGTGCCACCAGCAGCGGAGCTAATGAAAAACTGTTTTTT; cdr3_aa: CATSSGANEKLFF
clone_size: .; j_call: TRBJ2-5; v_call: TRBV7-8; d_call: .; cdr3_nt: TGTGCCACCAGCATAGCGTCAAGCCAAGAGACCCAGTACTTC; cdr3_aa: CATSIASSQETQYF
clone_size: once; j_call: TRBJ1-2; v_call: TRBV15; d_call: .; cdr3_nt: TGTGCCACCAGCAGAGACAGGGTGGGTGATTATGGCTACACCTTC; cdr3_aa: CATSRDRVGDYGYTF
clone_size: .; j_call: TRBJ1-2; v_call: TRBV10-3; d_call: .; cdr3_nt: TGTGCCATCAGTGAACAGGGAAACTATGGCTACACCTTC; cdr3_aa: CAISEQGNYGYTF
clone_size: .; j_call: TRBJ1-5; v_call: TRBV20-1; d_call: .; cdr3_nt: TGCAGTGCTGAAGGACAGTATAGCAATCAGCCCCAGCATTTT; cdr3_aa: CSAEGQYSNQPQHF
clone_size: .; j_call: TRBJ2-1; v_call: TRBV11-3; d_call: TRBD1; cdr3_nt: TGTGCCAGCAGCCCCGGGACAGGGGGGGGGAGCGATGAGCAGTTCTTC; cdr3_aa: CASSPGTGGGSDEQFF
clone_size: .; j_call: TRBJ2-5; v_call: TRBV20-1; d_call: .; cdr3_nt: TGCAGTGCTAGACAGGGCCAAGAGACCCAGTACTTC; cdr3_aa: CSARQGQETQYF
clone_size: once; j_call: TRBJ1-5; v_call: TRBV7-9; d_call: .; cdr3_nt: TGTGCCAGCAGCCCTACAGGGCGCCAGCGCCACACCTTC; cdr3_aa: CASSPTGRQRHTF
clone_size: .; j_call: TRBJ2-5; v_call: TRBV11-3; d_call: .; cdr3_nt: TGTGCCACCAGCTTCCTCACGAGCAAAGAGACCCAGTACTTC; cdr3_aa: CATSFLTSKETQYF
clone_size: .; j_call: TRBJ1-2; v_call: TRBV10-3; d_call: TRBD1; cdr3_nt: TGTGCCACACACGGGACAGGGATAAATGGCTACACCTTC; cdr3_aa: CATHGTGINGYTF
clone_size: .; j_call: TRBJ1-2; v_call: TRBV7-3; d_call: .; cdr3_nt: TGTGCCAGCACCTTAGAGAGGAACGGGCTCGTATATTGCTACACCTTC; cdr3_aa: CASTLERNGLVYCYTF
clone_size: .; j_call: TRBJ2-1; v_call: TRBV9; d_call: TRBD2; cdr3_nt: TGTGCCAGCAGCGGGGAAAAACGCGGGGGGAGCGATGAGCAGTTCTTC; cdr3_aa: CASSGEKRGGSDEQFF
clone_size: .; j_call: TRBJ1-5; v_call: TRBV20-1; d_call: .; cdr3_nt: TGCAGTGCCACAAGGGGGGCCGTAGAGAATCAGCCCCAGCATTTT; cdr3_aa: CSATRGAVENQPQHF
clone_size: .; j_call: TRBJ2-2; v_call: TRBV7-2; d_call: .; cdr3_nt: TGTGCCAGCAGCTTGGTGCCAGGGGCGATGTTTTTT; cdr3_aa: CASSLVPGAMFF
clone_size: .; j_call: TRBJ2-3; v_call: TRBV5-5; d_call: .; cdr3_nt: TGTGCCAGCAGAGAAGCGACCCGTCCCGATACGCAGTATTTT; cdr3_aa: CASREATRPDTQYF
clone_size: .; j_call: TRBJ2-3; v_call: TRBV10-3; d_call: TRBD2; cdr3_nt: TGTGCCATCAGAGGGGCGGGAGGTGATGATACGCAGTATTTT; cdr3_aa: CAIRGAGGDDTQYF
clone_size: .; j_call: TRBJ2-1; v_call: TRBV7-9; d_call: .; cdr3_nt: TGTGCCAGCAGCTTAGAACCAACACCGTACTATGAGCAGCAGTTCTTC; cdr3_aa: CASSLEPTPYYEQQFF
clone_size: once; j_call: TRBJ2-3; v_call: TRBV11-2; d_call: .; cdr3_nt: TGTGCCAGCAGCTCAACAGGGGGGGGGCTGGATACGCAGTATTTT; cdr3_aa: CASSSTGGGLDTQYF
clone_size: once; j_call: TRBJ2-7; v_call: TRBV2; d_call: .; cdr3_nt: TGTGCCAGCGGCGTCGGAGGCGGAGGTGCGCAGCATTACTTC; cdr3_aa: CASGVGGGGAQHYF
clone_size: once; j_call: TRBJ1-5; v_call: TRBV15; d_call: .; cdr3_nt: TGTGCCACCAGCAGAGACAGGGACCGGGATCAGCCCCAGCATTTT; cdr3_aa: CATSRDRDRDQPQHF
clone_size: .; j_call: TRBJ2-5; v_call: TRBV7-2; d_call: TRBD1; cdr3_nt: TGTGCCACCAGCCGAGGGTCCGGGACAGGGACCCAGTACTTC; cdr3_aa: CATSRGSGTGTQYF
clone_size: .; j_call: TRBJ2-3; v_call: TRBV20-1; d_call: .; cdr3_nt: TGCAGTGCTAGGTACAGGCTGAGCACAGATACGCAGTATTTT; cdr3_aa: CSARYRLSTDTQYF
clone_size: .; j_call: TRBJ2-1; v_call: TRBV7-8; d_call: .; cdr3_nt: TGTGCCAGCAGCTTAGCGGGTGGTAACAATGAGCAGTTCTTC; cdr3_aa: CASSLAGGNNEQFF
clone_size: .; j_call: TRBJ2-1; v_call: TRBV11-3; d_call: .; cdr3_nt: TGTGCCAGCAGCTTAATTAGGGGGACGTCCTCCTACAATGAGCAGTTCTTC; cdr3_aa: CASSLIRGTSSYNEQFF
clone_size: .; j_call: TRBJ1-2; v_call: TRBV2; d_call: .; cdr3_nt: TGTGCCAGCAGCTCACGGGACAAGGGCTTGGACTATGGCTGCCCCTTC; cdr3_aa: CASSSRDKGLDYGCPF
clone_size: .; j_call: TRBJ2-3; v_call: TRBV7-4; d_call: .; cdr3_nt: TGTGCTAGCAGCCGATCGCCCACCAATGCGCAGTTTTTC; cdr3_aa: CASSRSPTNAQFF
clone_size: .; j_call: TRBJ2-1; v_call: TRBV5-6; d_call: .; cdr3_nt: TGTGCCAGCAGCTTGAATAATCTAGGTGAGCAGTTCTTC; cdr3_aa: CASSLNNLGEQFF
clone_size: once; j_call: TRBJ1-6; v_call: TRBV9; d_call: TRBD1; cdr3_nt: TGTGCCAGCAGCCTGGGGACAGGGGGCGCCTACGAGCACTTT; cdr3_aa: CASSLGTGGAYEHF
clone_size: few; j_call: TRBJ1-1; v_call: TRBV19; d_call: .; cdr3_nt: TGTGCCAGTAGTGCAGGAAATATGGGGACTGAAGCTTTCTTT; cdr3_aa: CASSAGNMGTEAFF
clone_size: .; j_call: TRBJ2-3; v_call: TRBV7-3; d_call: .; cdr3_nt: TGTGCCAGCACAAGACCGGCCAGTGCCGATAAGCACTGTTTT; cdr3_aa: CASTRPASADKHCF
clone_size: .; j_call: TRBJ2-4; v_call: TRBV11-3; d_call: .; cdr3_nt: TGTGCCAGCAGCTTAGATCTGACAGGAGGGTACTTC; cdr3_aa: CASSLDLTGGYF
clone_size: .; j_call: TRBJ2-6; v_call: TRBV7-3; d_call: TRBD2; cdr3_nt: TGTGCCAGCAGTCTAGCGGGGGGATCTTCTGAGCAGTTCCTGACTTTC; cdr3_aa: CASSLAGGSSEQFLTF
clone_size: .; j_call: TRBJ2-7; v_call: TRBV7-8; d_call: .; cdr3_nt: TGTGCCAGCAGCTTAGGCGCCAGCTACGAGCAGTACTTC; cdr3_aa: CASSLGASYEQYF
clone_size: once; j_call: TRBJ2-7; v_call: TRBV9; d_call: .; cdr3_nt: TGTGCCAGCGGCTTAGGGGGTGAAAGATTGTTTTTTTACTTC; cdr3_aa: CASGLGGERLFFYF
clone_size: few; j_call: TRBJ2-7; v_call: TRBV29-1; d_call: TRBD1; cdr3_nt: TGCAGCGCTTCGACAGGGGTAGGGTACGAGCAGTACTTC; cdr3_aa: CSASTGVGYEQYF
clone_size: once; j_call: TRBJ2-7; v_call: TRBV7-6; d_call: TRBD2; cdr3_nt: TGTGCCAGCAGCATAGCGGGAGGAGCCAATGAGCAGTACTTC; cdr3_aa: CASSIAGGANEQYF
clone_size: many; j_call: TRBJ2-5; v_call: TRBV5-6; d_call: .; cdr3_nt: TGTGCCAGCAGCTGGGGAACAGAAGAGACCCAGTACTTC; cdr3_aa: CASSWGTEETQYF
clone_size: once; j_call: TRBJ2-7; v_call: TRBV10-3; d_call: TRBD1; cdr3_nt: TGTGCCATCAGCCAGGGGGAGCGTAACAACGAGCCCCACTTC; cdr3_aa: CAISQGERNNEPHF
clone_size: few; j_call: TRBJ2-1; v_call: TRBV10-3; d_call: TRBD2; cdr3_nt: TGTGCCATCAGACTAGCGGACAATGAGCAGTTCTTC; cdr3_aa: CAIRLADNEQFF
clone_size: .; j_call: TRBJ1-4; v_call: TRBV12-3/TRBV12-4; d_call: .; cdr3_nt: TGTGCCAGCAGCCACAGACGCCTCGGTGAAAAACTGTTTTTT; cdr3_aa: CASSHRRLGEKLFF
clone_size: .; j_call: TRBJ1-1; v_call: TRBV7-9; d_call: .; cdr3_nt: TGTGCCAGCAGCTTAGCGGTTAGCTGCAGGACCAACGTCTTCTTT; cdr3_aa: CASSLAVSCRTNVFF
clone_size: .; j_call: TRBJ2-7; v_call: TRBV2; d_call: .; cdr3_nt: TGTGCCAGCAGTGTACCGGACGTATCCTACGAGCAGTACTTC; cdr3_aa: CASSVPDVSYEQYF